This TCR beta chain derives from a study of cytomegalovirus exposure and HLA in healthy donors. The PCR made use of 60 Vbeta and 13 Jbeta primers. Original data processing: About 9.9 million of the about 80 million unique TCR beta chains counted in a later analysis were shared. Using immunoSEQ multiplex PCR, the repertoire was profiled, and TCRdb retains in-frame clones only, with some absent. The DNA gave D and trimming, while V, J and clone size come from that table. Of around 150,000 clones in the sample, approximately 80% were seen once. The CDR3 runs to 17 residues. Germline V CDR1 and CDR2: SGHDN, FVKESK. V lost 4 bases to trimming and J lost 6 bases; unmatched junction nucleotides: 15. Of note for this clone: Its target is not known.

Notes on the study in general: A few CMV-associated chains were confirmed in vitro to be specific for CMV antigens. Most TCR sequences were rare, but some public TCRs occurred in many donors. Most TCR beta V segments were productive about 87% or about 30% of the time in an earlier analysis.

This receptor was identified in a woman aged 40 to 50 in good health and CMV-seropositive. Material for sequencing was PBMCs. V usage is TRBV14 and J usage is TRBJ2-7, with TRBD2 identical over 10 bases. CDR3 DNA: TGTGCCAGCAGCCGCCCCTCCGGGGGAGCGGGAGGGGGCGAGCAGTACTTC. Its protein is CASSRPSGGAGGGEQYF.